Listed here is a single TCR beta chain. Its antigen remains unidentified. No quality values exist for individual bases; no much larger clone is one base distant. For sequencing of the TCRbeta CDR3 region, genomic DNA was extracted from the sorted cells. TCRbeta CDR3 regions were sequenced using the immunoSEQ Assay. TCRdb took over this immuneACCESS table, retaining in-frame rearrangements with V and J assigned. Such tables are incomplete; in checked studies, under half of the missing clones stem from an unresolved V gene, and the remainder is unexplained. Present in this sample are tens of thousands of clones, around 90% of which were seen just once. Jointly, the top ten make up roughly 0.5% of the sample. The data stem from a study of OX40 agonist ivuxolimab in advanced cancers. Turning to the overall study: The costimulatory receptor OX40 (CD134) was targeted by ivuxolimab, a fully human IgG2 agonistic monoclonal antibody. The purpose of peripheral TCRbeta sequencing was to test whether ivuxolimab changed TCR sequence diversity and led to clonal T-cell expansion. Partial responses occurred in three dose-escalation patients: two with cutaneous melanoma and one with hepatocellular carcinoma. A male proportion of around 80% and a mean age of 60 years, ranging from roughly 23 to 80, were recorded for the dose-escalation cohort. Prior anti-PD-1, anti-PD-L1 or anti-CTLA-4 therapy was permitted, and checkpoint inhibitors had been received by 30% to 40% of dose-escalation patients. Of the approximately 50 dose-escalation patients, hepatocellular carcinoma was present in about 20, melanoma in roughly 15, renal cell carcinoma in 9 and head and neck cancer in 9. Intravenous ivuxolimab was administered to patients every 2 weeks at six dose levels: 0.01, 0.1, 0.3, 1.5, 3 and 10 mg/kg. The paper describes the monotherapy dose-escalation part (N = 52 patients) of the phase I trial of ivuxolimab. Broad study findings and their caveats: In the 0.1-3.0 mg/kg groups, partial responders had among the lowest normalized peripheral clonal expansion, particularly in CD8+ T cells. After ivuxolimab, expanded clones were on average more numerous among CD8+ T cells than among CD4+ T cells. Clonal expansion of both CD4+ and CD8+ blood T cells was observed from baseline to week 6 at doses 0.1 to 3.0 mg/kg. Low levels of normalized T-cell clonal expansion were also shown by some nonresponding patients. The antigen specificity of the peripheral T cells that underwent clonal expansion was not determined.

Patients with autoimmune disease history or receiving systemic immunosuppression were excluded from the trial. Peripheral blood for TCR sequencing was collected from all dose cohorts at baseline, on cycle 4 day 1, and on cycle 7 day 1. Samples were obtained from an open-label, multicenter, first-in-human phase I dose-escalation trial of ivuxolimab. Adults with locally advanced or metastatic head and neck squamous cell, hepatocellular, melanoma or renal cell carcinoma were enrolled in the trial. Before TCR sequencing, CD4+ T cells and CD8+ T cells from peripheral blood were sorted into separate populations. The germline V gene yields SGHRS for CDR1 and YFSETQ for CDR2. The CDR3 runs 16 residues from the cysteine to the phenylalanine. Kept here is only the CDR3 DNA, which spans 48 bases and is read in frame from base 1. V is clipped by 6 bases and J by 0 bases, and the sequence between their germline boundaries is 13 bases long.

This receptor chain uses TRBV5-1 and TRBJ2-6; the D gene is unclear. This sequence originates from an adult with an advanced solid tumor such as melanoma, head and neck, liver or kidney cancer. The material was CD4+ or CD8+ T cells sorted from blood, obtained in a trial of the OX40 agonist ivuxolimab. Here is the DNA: TGCGCCAGCATGAGGCAGGCCAACTCTGGGGCCAACGTCCTGACTTTC. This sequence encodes CASMRQANSGANVLTF.